This T cell receptor beta chain was captured in a study of T cells in localized non-small cell lung cancer. Notes on this clone: Its antigen is not known.

TCRdb keeps only in-frame clones here, not all; method: immunoSEQ multiplex PCR. The sample shows tens of thousands of clones, roughly 87% of them seen only once. Findings and limits, study-wide: For the top 100 tumor clones, a median approximately 59 also appeared in adjacent lung. Only one tumor region was sequenced, so heterogeneity remains possible. The highest T cell clonality was in uninvolved adjacent lung, above tumor.

This sequence was found in a male donor aged 60 or over with stage III squamous cell lung carcinoma. This material consisted of peripheral blood, taken before any cancer treatment.

The CDR3 is CSARQTNTEAFF. The DNA of the CDR3 is TGCAGCGCAAGACAGACAAACACTGAAGCTTTCTTT. This chain joins TRBV29-1 and TRBJ1-1; a possible D gene is TRBD1 (5 bases). Per germline, CDR1 SQVTM and CDR2 ANQGSEA. Trimming took off 7 bases at V and 2 bases at J, with 11 bases between the two ends. There are 12 residues in the CDR3.